These 13 T cell receptor beta chains came from one sample sequenced in a study of PD-L1 blockade in urothelial cancer. Time point of the sample: pretreatment peripheral blood. This table comes from immunoSEQ multiplex PCR, and its TCRdb copy is limited to in-frame clones, with some not included. The table lists some 65,000 clones, about 76% of them singletons. The sequences come from PBMCs, collected around atezolizumab (anti-PD-L1) treatment. These receptor sequences come from a man aged 70 or older with urothelial cancer.

This clone was seen only once. The chain employs TRBV4-1 and TRBJ2-7; 7 bases match TRBD1. This CDR3 contains 15 residues. V was pared by 4 bases and J by 3 bases, with 9 bases of the junction left unmatched. Germline lookup yields CDR1 MGHRA and CDR2 YSYEKL. The DNA for the CDR3 is TGCGCCAGCAGCCTCGGACAGGTCCCCATCTACGAGCAGTACTTC. As protein: CASSLGQVPIYEQYF.

A few counts support this clone. This chain joins TRBV7-9 and TRBJ1-2; a weak D match, TRBD1 (5 bases). Germline CDR1 is SEHNR and CDR2 is FQNEAQ (reference sequence). This CDR3 is 13 amino acids long. Trimming took 1 base from V and 7 from J, leaving 10 bases between them. The CDR3 sequence is CASSLEAGTGYTF. CDR3 nucleotides: TGTGCCAGCAGCTTAGAGGCGGGGACTGGCTACACCTTC.

The V and J genes are TRBV20-1 and TRBJ1-5; D ambiguous. CDR3 length: 11 amino acids. Germline-derived CDR1 and CDR2 are DFQATT and SNEGSKA (reference sequence). Trimming removed 0 bases from V and 11 bases from J, with 8 bases in between. The CDR3 loop is CSARDSRAQHF. The CDR3 DNA reads TGCAGTGCTAGAGATTCCCGGGCCCAGCATTTT.

This clone has a handful of counts. The chain links TRBV27 to TRBJ2-1; maybe TRBD2 (6 bases). The CDR3 length is 18 residues. The V end lost 3 bases, the J end lost 0 bases, and 18 bases lay between the germline ends. Germline V gene sequence: CDR1 MNHEY, CDR2 SMNVEV (reference sequence). The CDR3 spells CASSLEGAGGTSYNEQFF. The CDR3 DNA reads as TGTGCCAGCAGTTTGGAGGGCGCGGGCGGGACCTCCTACAATGAGCAGTTCTTC.

The J gene is TRBJ2-3, the V gene TRBV2; 8 bases are shared with TRBD2. Germline V CDR1 and CDR2: SNHLY, FYNNEI. The CDR3 contains 16 residues. J lost 7 bases, V lost 1 base, and 10 bases had no gene match. The CDR3 sequence is CASSEDGRATANTQYF. DNA for the CDR3: TGTGCCAGCAGTGAAGACGGGAGGGCGACTGCGAATACGCAGTATTTT. The entire variable domain, with the rest obtained from reference TRBV2 and TRBJ2-3, is as follows: EPEVTQTPSHQVTQMGQEVILRCVPISNHLYFYWYRQILGQKVEFLVSFYNNEISEKSEIFDDQFSVERPDGSNFTLKIRSTKLEDSAMYFCASSEDGRATANTQYFGPGTRLTVL.

The sample holds a few counts of this clone. The chain carries TRBV7-9 and TRBJ2-7, with TRBD2 matching 11 bases. V was clipped by 2 bases and J by 4 bases; unmatched bases: 4. Germline CDR1 SEHNR, CDR2 FQNEAQ (reference sequence). CDR3 length equals 15 residues. The CDR3 coding sequence is TGTGCCAGCAGCTTACTAGCGGGAGGTTTTTACGAGCAGTACTTC. Protein: CASSLLAGGFYEQYF.

The chain joins TRBV6-6 to TRBJ1-5; possibly TRBD1 for D (6 bases). The CDR3 extends over 15 amino acids. From germline, CDR1 is MNHNY and CDR2 SVGAGI (reference sequence). Trimming left V 4 bases short and J 1 base short, with 11 bases between. The CDR3 DNA reads TGTGCCAGCAGTTCACAGGGCCAGAGCAATCAGCCCCAGCATTTT. Its protein is CASSSQGQSNQPQHF.

The chain is built from TRBV11-1 and TRBJ2-3; D may be TRBD2 (6 bases). CDR1 and CDR2 from the germline V gene are SGHAT and FQDESV (reference sequence). This CDR3 has 18 amino acids. The V end lost 5 bases, the J end lost 11 bases, and 32 bases lay between the germline ends. The CDR3 loop reads CASSANFGLTWTTGEQYF. For the CDR3, the DNA is TGTGCCAGCAGCGCTAACTTCGGACTGACCTGGACAACGGGAGAGCAGTATTTT.

The rearrangement joins TRBV30 to TRBJ1-5, with D tentatively TRBD1 (5 bases). The CDR3 sequence is 13 residues long. Looked up from germline, CDR1 is GTSNPN and CDR2 is SVGIG (reference sequence). The germline V and J ends were trimmed by 1 base and 3 bases, with 7 bases remaining between them. CDR3 loop: CAWSAGDNQPQHF. Here the CDR3 DNA reads TGTGCCTGGAGTGCGGGGGACAATCAGCCCCAGCATTTT. The full variable domain, its missing parts supplied by reference TRBV30 and TRBJ1-5, is SQTIHQWPATLVQPVGSPLSLECTVEGTSNPNLYWYRQAAGRGLQLLFYSVGIGQISSEVPQNLSASRPQDRQFILSSKKLLLSDSGFYLCAWSAGDNQPQHFGDGTRLSIL.

V gene TRBV7-9 combines with J gene TRBJ2-3; 7 bases are shared with TRBD1. Germline V gene data show CDR1 as SEHNR and CDR2 as FQNEAQ (reference sequence). J was trimmed by 4 bases and V by 3 bases; bases with no gene match: 10. The CDR3 extends over 16 amino acids. CDR3 DNA sequence: TGTGCCAGCAGCTTTGGAGACAGGGATGGTTCAGATACGCAGTATTTT. Residues: CASSFGDRDGSDTQYF.

The chain links TRBV5-5 to TRBJ1-2, with D unresolved. Per germline, CDR1 SGHKS and CDR2 YYEKEE (reference sequence). Trimming removed 0 bases at V and 3 bases at J, with 12 bases between. This CDR3 spans 15 amino acids. The CDR3: CASSLARGQYYGYTF. In nucleotides, the CDR3 is TGTGCCAGCAGCTTGGCCCGAGGGCAGTACTATGGCTACACCTTC. The full variable domain, its missing parts supplied by reference TRBV5-5 and TRBJ1-2, is DAGVTQSPTHLIKTRGQQVTLRCSPISGHKSVSWYQQVLGQGPQFIFQYYEKEERGRGNFPDRFSARQFPNYSSELNVNALLLGDSALYLCASSLARGQYYGYTFGSGTRLTVV.

The rearrangement joins TRBV5-6 to TRBJ1-3; D gene uncertain. The CDR3 is 13 residues long. The V gene lost 0 bases and the J gene lost 4 bases, with 5 bases spanning the gap. Germline V lookup: CDR1 SGHDT, CDR2 YYEEEE. The CDR3 loop is CASSLGRGNTIYF. The CDR3 nucleotides are TGTGCCAGCAGCTTGGGCAGAGGAAACACCATATATTTT.

This chain joins TRBV7-9 and TRBJ2-1, with a tentative D call TRBD1 (6 bases). Trimming stripped 5 bases from V and 4 bases from J, with 6 bases between. Germline assignment: CDR1 SEHNR and CDR2 FQNEAQ (reference sequence). This CDR3 contains 12 residues. CDR3 protein: CASSDRYNEQFF. CDR3 DNA: TGTGCCAGCAGCGACAGGTACAATGAGCAGTTCTTC.